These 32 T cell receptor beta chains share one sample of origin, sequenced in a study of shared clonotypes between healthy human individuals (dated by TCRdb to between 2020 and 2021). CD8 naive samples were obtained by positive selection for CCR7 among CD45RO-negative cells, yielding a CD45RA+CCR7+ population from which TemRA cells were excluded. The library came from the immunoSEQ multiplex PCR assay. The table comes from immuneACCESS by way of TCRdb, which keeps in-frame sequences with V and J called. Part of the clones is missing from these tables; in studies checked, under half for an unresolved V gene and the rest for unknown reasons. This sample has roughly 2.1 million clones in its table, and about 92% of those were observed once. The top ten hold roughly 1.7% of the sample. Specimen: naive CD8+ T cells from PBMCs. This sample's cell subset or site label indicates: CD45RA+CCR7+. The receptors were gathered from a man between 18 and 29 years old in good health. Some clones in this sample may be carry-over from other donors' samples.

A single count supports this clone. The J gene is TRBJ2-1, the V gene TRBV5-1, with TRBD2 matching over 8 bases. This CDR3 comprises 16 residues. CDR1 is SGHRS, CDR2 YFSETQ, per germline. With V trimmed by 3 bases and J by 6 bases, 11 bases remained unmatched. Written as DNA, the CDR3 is TGCGCCAGCAGCTCCTATTACCGGGAGGGCCCCAATGAGCAGTTCTTC. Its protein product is CASSSYYREGPNEQFF.

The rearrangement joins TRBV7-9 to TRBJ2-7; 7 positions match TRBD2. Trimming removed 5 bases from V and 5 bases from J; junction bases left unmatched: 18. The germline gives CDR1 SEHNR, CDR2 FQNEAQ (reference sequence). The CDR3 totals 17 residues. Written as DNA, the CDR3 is TGTGCCAGCAGCCGTTCTTGGGAGGGAGTCAAAGGGCACGAGCAGTACTTC. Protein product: CASSRSWEGVKGHEQYF.

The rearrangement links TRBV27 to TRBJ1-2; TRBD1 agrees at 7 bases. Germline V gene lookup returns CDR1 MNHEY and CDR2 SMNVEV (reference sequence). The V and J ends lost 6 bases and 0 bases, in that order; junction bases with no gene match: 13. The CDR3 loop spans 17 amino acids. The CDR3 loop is CASSLPPDRAANYGYTF. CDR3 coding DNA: TGTGCCAGCAGCCTCCCACCCGACAGGGCAGCTAACTATGGCTACACCTTC.

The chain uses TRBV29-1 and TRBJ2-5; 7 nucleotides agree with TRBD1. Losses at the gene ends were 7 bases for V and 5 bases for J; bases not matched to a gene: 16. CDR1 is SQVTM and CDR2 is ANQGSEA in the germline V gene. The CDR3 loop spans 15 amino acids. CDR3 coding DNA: TGCAGCGCCGCACCGACAGGGAGTTCGGGGGAGACCCAGTACTTC. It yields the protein CSAAPTGSSGETQYF.

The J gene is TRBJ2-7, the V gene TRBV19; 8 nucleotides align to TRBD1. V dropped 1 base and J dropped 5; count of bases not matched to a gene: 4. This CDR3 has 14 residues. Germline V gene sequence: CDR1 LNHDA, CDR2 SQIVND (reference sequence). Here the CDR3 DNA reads TGTGCCAGTAGTATAGGGACAGGGTTCGACGAGCAGTACTTC. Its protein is CASSIGTGFDEQYF.

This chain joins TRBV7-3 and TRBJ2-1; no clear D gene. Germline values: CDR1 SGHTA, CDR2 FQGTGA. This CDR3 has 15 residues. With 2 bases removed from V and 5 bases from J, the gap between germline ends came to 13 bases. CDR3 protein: CASSLAPATNNEQFF. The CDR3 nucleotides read TGTGCCAGCAGCTTAGCCCCGGCAACGAACAATGAGCAGTTCTTC.

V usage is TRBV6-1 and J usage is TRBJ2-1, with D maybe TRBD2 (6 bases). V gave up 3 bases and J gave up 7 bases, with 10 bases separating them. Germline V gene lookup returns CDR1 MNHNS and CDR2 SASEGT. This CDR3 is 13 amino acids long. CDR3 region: CASSDGGRNEQFF. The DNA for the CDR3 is TGTGCCAGCAGTGATGGGGGGAGGAATGAGCAGTTCTTC.

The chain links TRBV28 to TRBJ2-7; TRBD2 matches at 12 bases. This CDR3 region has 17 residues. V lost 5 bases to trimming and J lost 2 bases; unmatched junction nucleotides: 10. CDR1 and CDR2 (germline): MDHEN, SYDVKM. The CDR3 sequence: CASSPGTLAGGPYEQYF. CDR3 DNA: TGTGCCAGCAGTCCCGGAACTCTAGCGGGAGGGCCCTACGAGCAGTACTTC.

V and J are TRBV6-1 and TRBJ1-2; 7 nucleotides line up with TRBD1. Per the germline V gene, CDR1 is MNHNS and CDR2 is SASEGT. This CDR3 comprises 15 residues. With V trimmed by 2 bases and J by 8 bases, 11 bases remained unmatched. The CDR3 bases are TGTGCCAGCAGTGAATGGGGACAGAGCTCCGGGGGCTACACCTTC. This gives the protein CASSEWGQSSGGYTF.

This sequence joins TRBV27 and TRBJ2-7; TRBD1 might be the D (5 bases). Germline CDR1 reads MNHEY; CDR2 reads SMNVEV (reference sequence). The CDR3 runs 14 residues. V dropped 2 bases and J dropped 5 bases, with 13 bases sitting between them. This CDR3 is CASSLRGSLNEQYF. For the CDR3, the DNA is TGTGCCAGCAGTTTAAGGGGCTCGCTCAACGAGCAGTACTTC.

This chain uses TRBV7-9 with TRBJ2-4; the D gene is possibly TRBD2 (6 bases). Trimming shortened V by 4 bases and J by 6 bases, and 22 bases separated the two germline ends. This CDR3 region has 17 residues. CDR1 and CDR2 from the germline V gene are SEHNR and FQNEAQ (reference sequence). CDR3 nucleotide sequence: TGTGCCAGCAGCTCGGGTCCGGATCTGGGAGGAAGAAACATTCAGTACTTC. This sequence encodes CASSSGPDLGGRNIQYF.

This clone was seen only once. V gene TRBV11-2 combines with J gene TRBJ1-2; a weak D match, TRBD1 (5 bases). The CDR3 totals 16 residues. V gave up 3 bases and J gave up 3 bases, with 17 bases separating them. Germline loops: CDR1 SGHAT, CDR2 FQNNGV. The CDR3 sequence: CASSLDVALGDYGYTF. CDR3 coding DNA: TGTGCCAGCAGCTTGGACGTAGCCCTAGGGGACTATGGCTACACCTTC. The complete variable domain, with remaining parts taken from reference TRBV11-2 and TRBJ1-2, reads EAGVAQSPRYKIIEKRQSVAFWCNPISGHATLYWYQQILGQGPKLLIQFQNNGVVDDSQLPKDRFSAERLKGVDSTLKIQPAKLEDSAVYLCASSLDVALGDYGYTFGSGTRLTVV.

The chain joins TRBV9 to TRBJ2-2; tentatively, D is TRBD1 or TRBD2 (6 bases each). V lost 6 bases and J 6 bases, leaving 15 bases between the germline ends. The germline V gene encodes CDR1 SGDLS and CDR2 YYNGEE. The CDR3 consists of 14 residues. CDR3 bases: TGTGCCAGCACCCTGGAGGGGGGCCCCGGGGAGCTGTTTTTT. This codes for CASTLEGGPGELFF.

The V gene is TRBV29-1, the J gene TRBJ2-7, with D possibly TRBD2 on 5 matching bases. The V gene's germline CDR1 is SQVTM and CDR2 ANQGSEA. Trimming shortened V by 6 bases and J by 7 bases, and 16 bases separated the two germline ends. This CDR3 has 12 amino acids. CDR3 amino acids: CSVAGPVLEQYF. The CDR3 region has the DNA TGCAGCGTGGCGGGCCCCGTTTTGGAGCAGTACTTC.

The CDR3 sequence is CASSSRTSGRAYNEQFF. Written as DNA, the CDR3 is TGTGCCAGCAGCTCCCGGACTAGCGGGAGAGCCTACAATGAGCAGTTCTTC. The rearrangement joins TRBV7-3 to TRBJ2-1; TRBD2 matches 13 bases. The germline CDR1 and CDR2 sequences are SGHTA and FQGTGA. Trimming at V came to 4 bases and at J to 2 bases, leaving 5 bases not matched to a gene. CDR3 size: 17 residues.

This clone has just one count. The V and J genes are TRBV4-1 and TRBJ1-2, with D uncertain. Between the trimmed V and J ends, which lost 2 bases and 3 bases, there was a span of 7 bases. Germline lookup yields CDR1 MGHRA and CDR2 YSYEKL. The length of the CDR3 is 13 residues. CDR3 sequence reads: CASSQNSYYGYTF. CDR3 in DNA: TGCGCCAGCAGCCAAAATAGCTACTATGGCTACACCTTC.

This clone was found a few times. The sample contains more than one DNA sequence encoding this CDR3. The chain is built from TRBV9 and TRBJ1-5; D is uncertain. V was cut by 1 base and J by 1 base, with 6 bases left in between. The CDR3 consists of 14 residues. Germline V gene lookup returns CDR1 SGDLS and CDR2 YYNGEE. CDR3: CASSVTDSNQPQHF. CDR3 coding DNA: TGTGCCAGCAGCGTAACGGACAGCAATCAGCCCCAGCATTTT.

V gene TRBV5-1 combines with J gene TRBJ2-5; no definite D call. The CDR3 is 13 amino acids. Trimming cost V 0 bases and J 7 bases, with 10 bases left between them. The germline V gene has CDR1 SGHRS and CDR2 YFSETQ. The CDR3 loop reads CASSLERLGTQYF. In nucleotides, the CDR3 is TGCGCCAGCAGCTTGGAACGTTTAGGGACCCAGTACTTC.

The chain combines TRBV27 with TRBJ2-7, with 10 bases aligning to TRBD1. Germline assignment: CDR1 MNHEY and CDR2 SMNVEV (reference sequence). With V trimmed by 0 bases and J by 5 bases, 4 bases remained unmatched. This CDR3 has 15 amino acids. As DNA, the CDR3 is TGTGCCAGCAGTTTATCTGGACAGGGGGTTCACGAGCAGTACTTC. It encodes CASSLSGQGVHEQYF.

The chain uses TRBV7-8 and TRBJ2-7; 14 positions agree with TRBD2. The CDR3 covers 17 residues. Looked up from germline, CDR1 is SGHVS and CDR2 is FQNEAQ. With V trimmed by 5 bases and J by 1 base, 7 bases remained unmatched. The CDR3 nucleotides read TGTGCCAGCAGCCCGGGACTAGCGGGAGCTCTGTCCTACGAGCAGTACTTC. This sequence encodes CASSPGLAGALSYEQYF.

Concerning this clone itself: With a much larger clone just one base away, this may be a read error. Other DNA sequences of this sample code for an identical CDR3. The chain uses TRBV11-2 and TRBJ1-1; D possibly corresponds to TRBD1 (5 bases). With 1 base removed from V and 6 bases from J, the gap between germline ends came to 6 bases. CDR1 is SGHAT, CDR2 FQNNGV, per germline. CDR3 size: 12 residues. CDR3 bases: TGTGCCAGCAGCTTAGGGGGCCCTGAAGCTTTCTTT. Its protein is CASSLGGPEAFF.

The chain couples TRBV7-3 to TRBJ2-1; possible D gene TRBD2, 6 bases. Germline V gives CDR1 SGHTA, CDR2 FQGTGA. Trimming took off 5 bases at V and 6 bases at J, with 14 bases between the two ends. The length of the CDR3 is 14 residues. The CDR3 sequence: CASSMGLSPNEQFF. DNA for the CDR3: TGTGCCAGCAGCATGGGACTGAGTCCCAATGAGCAGTTCTTC.

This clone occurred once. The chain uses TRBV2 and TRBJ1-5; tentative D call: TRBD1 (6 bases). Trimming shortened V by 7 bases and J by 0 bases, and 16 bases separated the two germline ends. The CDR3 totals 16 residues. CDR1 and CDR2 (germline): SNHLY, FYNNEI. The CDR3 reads CASNALGAYSNQPQHF. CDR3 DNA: TGTGCCAGCAACGCACTGGGGGCATATAGCAATCAGCCCCAGCATTTT.

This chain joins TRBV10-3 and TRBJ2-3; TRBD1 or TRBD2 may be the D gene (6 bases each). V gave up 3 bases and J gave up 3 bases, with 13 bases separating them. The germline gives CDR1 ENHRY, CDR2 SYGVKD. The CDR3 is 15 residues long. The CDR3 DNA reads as TGTGCCATCAGTGAAGGGGGAGGAAGGACAGATACGCAGTATTTT. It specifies CAISEGGGRTDTQYF.

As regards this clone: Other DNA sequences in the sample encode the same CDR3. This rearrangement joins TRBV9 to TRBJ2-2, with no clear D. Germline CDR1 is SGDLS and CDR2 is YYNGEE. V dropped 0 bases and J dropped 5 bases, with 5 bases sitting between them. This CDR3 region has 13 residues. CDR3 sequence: CASSVVTTGELFF. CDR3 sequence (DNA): TGTGCCAGCAGCGTAGTGACAACCGGGGAGCTGTTTTTT.

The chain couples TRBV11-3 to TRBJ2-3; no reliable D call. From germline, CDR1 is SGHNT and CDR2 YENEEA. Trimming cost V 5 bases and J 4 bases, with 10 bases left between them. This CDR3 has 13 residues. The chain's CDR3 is CASSTTQADTQYF. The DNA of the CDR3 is TGTGCCAGCAGCACCACCCAGGCAGATACGCAGTATTTT.

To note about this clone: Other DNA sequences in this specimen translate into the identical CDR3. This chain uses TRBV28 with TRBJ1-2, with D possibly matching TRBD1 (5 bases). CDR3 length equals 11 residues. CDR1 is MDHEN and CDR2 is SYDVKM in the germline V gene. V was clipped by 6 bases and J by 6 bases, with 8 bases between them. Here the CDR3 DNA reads TGTGCCAGCAGCCCGGGGGATGGCTACACCTTC. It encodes CASSPGDGYTF.

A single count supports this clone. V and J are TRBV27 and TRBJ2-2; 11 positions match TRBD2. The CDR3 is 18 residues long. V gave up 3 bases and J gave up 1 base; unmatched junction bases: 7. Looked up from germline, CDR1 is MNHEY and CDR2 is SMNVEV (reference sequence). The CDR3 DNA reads TGTGCCAGCAGTTTCTACGGGACTAGCGGCTTGAACACCGGGGAGCTGTTTTTT. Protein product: CASSFYGTSGLNTGELFF.

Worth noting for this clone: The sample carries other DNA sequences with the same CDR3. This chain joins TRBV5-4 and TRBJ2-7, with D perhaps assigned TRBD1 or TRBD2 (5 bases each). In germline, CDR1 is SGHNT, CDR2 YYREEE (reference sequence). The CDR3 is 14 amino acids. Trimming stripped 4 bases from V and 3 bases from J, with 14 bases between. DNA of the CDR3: TGTGCCAGCAGCCCCCGGGACCGGGTCTACGAGCAGTACTTC. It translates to CASSPRDRVYEQYF.

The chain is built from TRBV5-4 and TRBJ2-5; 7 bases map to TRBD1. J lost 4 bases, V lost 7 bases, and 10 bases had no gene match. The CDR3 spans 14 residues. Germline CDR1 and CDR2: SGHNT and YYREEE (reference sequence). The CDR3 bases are TGTGCCAGCGGGGTACGACAGGGCGGAGAGACCCAGTACTTC. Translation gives CASGVRQGGETQYF.

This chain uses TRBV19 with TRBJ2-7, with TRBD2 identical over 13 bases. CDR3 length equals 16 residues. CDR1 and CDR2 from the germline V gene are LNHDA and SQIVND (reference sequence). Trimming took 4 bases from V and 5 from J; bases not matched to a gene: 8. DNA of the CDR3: TGTGCCAGTAGTACGGGACTAGCGGGATCGTTCCACGAGCAGTACTTC. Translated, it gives CASSTGLAGSFHEQYF.

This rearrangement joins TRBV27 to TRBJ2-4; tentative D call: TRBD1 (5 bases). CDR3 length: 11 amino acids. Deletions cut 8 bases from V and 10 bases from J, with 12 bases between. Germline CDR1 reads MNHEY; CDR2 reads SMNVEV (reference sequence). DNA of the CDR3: TGTGCCAGCGGGGCGGCTGGGATTCAGTACTTC. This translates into CASGAAGIQYF.